A single sample gave rise to the 9 T cell receptor beta chains below, sequenced in a study of cytomegalovirus exposure and HLA in healthy donors. PCR primers comprised 60 Vbeta and 13 Jbeta primers. Produced via immunoSEQ multiplex PCR; TCRdb's table is partial and in-frame only. Its clone listing holds 30,000 to 35,000 clones. The sample comprised PBMCs. These receptors came from a woman aged 40-49 years in good health and CMV-seropositive.

This chain uses TRBV10-3 with TRBJ2-3; 9 bases align to TRBD1. From germline, CDR1 is ENHRY and CDR2 SYGVKD. CDR3 size: 15 residues. V shed 3 bases, J shed 0 bases, and the junction held 1 base outside the gene matches. This CDR3 reads CAISDGTGSTDTQYF. The DNA for the CDR3 is TGTGCCATCAGTGATGGGACAGGGAGCACAGATACGCAGTATTTT.

CDR3 sequence: CASSQQQGDEQFF. CDR3 nucleotides: TGCGCCAGCAGCCAACAACAGGGAGATGAGCAGTTCTTC. The chain combines TRBV4-3 with TRBJ2-1, with D perhaps matching TRBD1 (6 bases). This CDR3 is built from 13 residues. V was cut by 2 bases and J by 8 bases, with 10 bases left in between. Germline loops: CDR1 LGHNA, CDR2 YSLEER.

The chain combines TRBV7-3 with TRBJ2-3; weak D call: TRBD2 (6 bases). The CDR3 loop spans 12 amino acids. Deletions cut 5 bases from V and 9 bases from J, with 12 bases between. Germline V lookup: CDR1 SGHTA, CDR2 FQGTGA. This CDR3 reads CASSISAGTQYF. The CDR3 nucleotides are TGTGCCAGCAGCATTTCTGCGGGGACGCAGTATTTT.

The chain combines TRBV6-5 with TRBJ2-3, with D possibly TRBD1 on 5 matching bases. This CDR3 has 15 amino acids. Germline V gene lookup returns CDR1 MNHEY and CDR2 SVGAGI. The ends were cut back, 2 bases at V and 2 bases at J, with 11 bases in the middle. CDR3 bases: TGTGCCAGCAGTTACGGCCCTGGGGCCACAGATACGCAGTATTTT. It codes for CASSYGPGATDTQYF.

The gene calls are TRBV29-1 and TRBJ2-1; tentative D call: TRBD1 (6 bases). This CDR3 spans 13 amino acids. Germline values: CDR1 SQVTM, CDR2 ANQGSEA. V was cut by 2 bases and J by 6 bases, with 11 bases left in between. The chain's CDR3 is CSVEQGNRNEQFF. CDR3 nucleotides: TGCAGCGTTGAACAGGGGAACCGCAATGAGCAGTTCTTC.

The chain joins TRBV28 to TRBJ2-7, with 10 bases aligning to TRBD1. In germline, CDR1 is MDHEN, CDR2 SYDVKM. V shed 6 bases and J 4 bases; nucleotides not matched to a gene: 6. This CDR3 has 14 amino acids. The CDR3 nucleotides read TGTGCCAGCAGAAAACCGGGACAGGGGTACGAGCAGTACTTC. Translating it yields CASRKPGQGYEQYF.

The J gene is TRBJ2-7, the V gene TRBV9, with D possibly TRBD2 on 7 matching bases. The CDR3 length is 14 residues. Trimming removed 4 bases at V and 3 bases at J, with 14 bases between. Germline loops: CDR1 SGDLS, CDR2 YYNGEE. CDR3 residues: CASSPGLGGYEQYF. The CDR3 nucleotides read TGTGCCAGCAGCCCAGGACTAGGGGGCTACGAGCAGTACTTC.

The J gene is TRBJ2-3, the V gene TRBV28; TRBD2 agrees at 11 bases. Germline trimming cut 2 bases from V and 2 bases from J; bases unmatched to any gene: 6. The CDR3 spans 17 residues. Germline CDR1 MDHEN, CDR2 SYDVKM. DNA for the CDR3: TGTGCCAGCAGTTTACCTAGCGGGAGGAGGAACACAGATACGCAGTATTTT. It is translated as CASSLPSGRRNTDTQYF. Using reference TRBV28 and TRBJ2-3 for the parts outside the CDR3, the full variable domain is DVKVTQSSRYLVKRTGEKVFLECVQDMDHENMFWYRQDPGLGLRLIYFSYDVKMKEKGDIPEGYSVSREKKERFSLILESASTNQTSMYLCASSLPSGRRNTDTQYFGPGTRLTVL.

V usage is TRBV4-1 and J usage is TRBJ2-3, with 16 positions matching TRBD2. The germline CDR1 and CDR2 sequences are MGHRA and YSYEKL. Trimming removed 4 bases from V and 3 bases from J; junction bases left unmatched: 4. The CDR3 contains 17 residues. The CDR3 nucleotides read TGCGCCAGCAGCCTGGGACTAGCGGGAGGGCCAACAGATACGCAGTATTTT. As protein: CASSLGLAGGPTDTQYF.